These T cell receptor beta chains were read from a single sample in a study of technical replicates of blood from four donors. The repertoire was sequenced with immunoSEQ multiplex PCR; TCRdb's copy has only in-frame clones and lacks some. This table has around 79,000 clones, more than 85% appearing once. The sample taken for sequencing was T cells isolated from PBMCs. The receptors derive from a human donor in good health. Some clones in this sample may be carry-over from other donors' samples. Each CDR3 is given with its conserved first and last residue. D genes are given only for firm matches. Size values are once, few and many counts, or a class for expanded clones, and some rows have none.

j_gene: TRBJ2-1
v_gene: TRBV5-1
d_gene: .
abundance: .
CDR3nt: TGCGCCAGCAGCTTGGCAGGTTCTGGGACTCCCTCCAATGAGCAGTTCTTC
CDR3aa: CASSLAGSGTPSNEQFF

j_gene: TRBJ1-5
v_gene: TRBV9
d_gene: TRBD1
abundance: once
CDR3nt: TGTGCCAGCACCATTAGCGGGACAGCGCTCTATGGCAATCAGCCCCAGCATTTT
CDR3aa: CASTISGTALYGNQPQHF

j_gene: TRBJ2-3
v_gene: TRBV7-3
d_gene: .
abundance: .
CDR3nt: TGTGCCAGCAGCTTATCTACAGATACGCAGTATTTT
CDR3aa: CASSLSTDTQYF

j_gene: TRBJ2-5
v_gene: TRBV7-9
d_gene: .
abundance: .
CDR3nt: TGTGCCAGCAGCATAGCTACAGGGAATACAGAGACCCAGTACTTC
CDR3aa: CASSIATGNTETQYF

j_gene: TRBJ2-7
v_gene: TRBV28
d_gene: .
abundance: .
CDR3nt: TGTGCCAGCAGGGTCGAGCCGGGGGACTACGAGCAGTACTTC
CDR3aa: CASRVEPGDYEQYF

j_gene: TRBJ2-7
v_gene: TRBV27
d_gene: TRBD2
abundance: .
CDR3nt: TGTGCCAGCAGTTTACGGGGGGCCTACGAGCAGTACTTC
CDR3aa: CASSLRGAYEQYF

j_gene: TRBJ2-3
v_gene: TRBV5-6
d_gene: TRBD2
abundance: .
CDR3nt: TGTGCCAGCAGCTCGGGTAGCGGGGCCACAGATACGCAGTATTTT
CDR3aa: CASSSGSGATDTQYF

j_gene: TRBJ1-4
v_gene: TRBV7-9
d_gene: .
abundance: .
CDR3nt: TGTGCCAGCAGCCTAGGTGGGGAGCATGAAAAACTGTTTTTT
CDR3aa: CASSLGGEHEKLFF

j_gene: TRBJ2-1
v_gene: TRBV27
d_gene: .
abundance: .
CDR3nt: TGTGCCAGCAGTCTGCTACCCTACAATGAGCAGTTCTTC
CDR3aa: CASSLLPYNEQFF

j_gene: TRBJ1-1
v_gene: TRBV6-5
d_gene: .
abundance: .
CDR3nt: TGTGCCAGCAGTTTGGGGCGGACTGAAGCTTTCTTT
CDR3aa: CASSLGRTEAFF

j_gene: TRBJ2-7
v_gene: TRBV11-3
d_gene: TRBD2
abundance: .
CDR3nt: TGTGCCAGCAGTCCGGGGGGGCTCCTCGAGCAGTACTTC
CDR3aa: CASSPGGLLEQYF

j_gene: TRBJ1-5
v_gene: TRBV19
d_gene: .
abundance: .
CDR3nt: TGTGCCAGTAGTATCGGTGTCGTCGTCAATCAGCCCCAGCATTTT
CDR3aa: CASSIGVVVNQPQHF

j_gene: TRBJ1-2
v_gene: TRBV18
d_gene: TRBD1
abundance: .
CDR3nt: TGTGCCAGCTCACCGGTAACAGGGGAGAGTGGCTACACCTTC
CDR3aa: CASSPVTGESGYTF

j_gene: TRBJ2-3
v_gene: TRBV4-2
d_gene: TRBD2
abundance: .
CDR3nt: TGTGCCAGCAGCCAAGATACTTCTAGCGGGAGGGCCGGGGGTCATCCAGATACGCAGTATTTT
CDR3aa: CASSQDTSSGRAGGHPDTQYF